The rows below give T cell receptor beta chains drawn from one sample of a study of blood T cell repertoires in COVID-19. Only in-frame clones appear in the TCRdb table, and some are missing; sequencing was by immunoSEQ multiplex PCR. The sample includes some 290,000 clones, 87% seen only once; the top ten take 2.2%. The sample was peripheral blood. The source of these receptors is a woman aged 45-59 years who had recovered from COVID-19. CDR3s include the opening cysteine and the closing phenylalanine or tryptophan. Each record gives: J gene, V gene, CDR3 protein.

j_call: TRBJ2-1; v_call: TRBV4-3; cdr3_aa: CASSQRAGAFYNEQFF
j_call: TRBJ1-1; v_call: TRBV30; cdr3_aa: CAWTSGNTEAFF
j_call: TRBJ1-1; v_call: TRBV14; cdr3_aa: CASSQRSAGTEAFF
j_call: TRBJ2-7; v_call: TRBV10-2; cdr3_aa: CASSVGGAGGYEQYF
j_call: TRBJ2-1; v_call: TRBV10-2; cdr3_aa: CASSEYRSTHEQFF
j_call: TRBJ2-2; v_call: TRBV28; cdr3_aa: CASSFWALPTGPGELFF
j_call: TRBJ2-2; v_call: TRBV6-2/TRBV6-3; cdr3_aa: CASSYFGQGAYTGELFF
j_call: TRBJ2-1; v_call: TRBV7-9; cdr3_aa: CASSPADREYEQFF
j_call: TRBJ2-3; v_call: TRBV4-3; cdr3_aa: CASSQGWADTQYF
j_call: TRBJ2-3; v_call: TRBV9; cdr3_aa: CASSGTRGTDTQYF
j_call: TRBJ2-3; v_call: TRBV7-8; cdr3_aa: CASSLRRGDTQYF
j_call: TRBJ1-4; v_call: TRBV12-3/TRBV12-4; cdr3_aa: CASKIQGNEKLFF
j_call: TRBJ1-1; v_call: TRBV5-4; cdr3_aa: CASRFDSLNTEAFF
j_call: TRBJ2-1; v_call: TRBV10-3; cdr3_aa: CAISALRTGVPLDSSYNEQFF
j_call: TRBJ2-6; v_call: TRBV7-9; cdr3_aa: CASSFIAGIYSGANVLTF
j_call: TRBJ2-2; v_call: TRBV6-6; cdr3_aa: CASSYGGGPNTGELFF
j_call: TRBJ2-7; v_call: TRBV28; cdr3_aa: CATNRDHYEQYF
j_call: TRBJ1-2; v_call: TRBV7-2; cdr3_aa: CASSSGQGRKYYGYTF
j_call: TRBJ1-4; v_call: TRBV6-1; cdr3_aa: CASSEQERKLFF
j_call: TRBJ2-7; v_call: TRBV11-1; cdr3_aa: CASSRQAMSYEQYF
j_call: TRBJ1-5; v_call: TRBV7-2; cdr3_aa: CASSARGWGNQPQHF
j_call: TRBJ1-2; v_call: TRBV28; cdr3_aa: CASSLSTGRGYTF
j_call: TRBJ2-3; v_call: TRBV15; cdr3_aa: CATSLGTSFNTDTQYF